Each of the 10 T cell receptor beta chains below was sequenced from the same sample in a study of OX40 agonist ivuxolimab in advanced cancers. Receptors were amplified or captured by the immunoSEQ multiplex PCR assay. This is the immuneACCESS table as TCRdb keeps it, with only in-frame sequences that have V and J called. A part of the clones is gone; compared with another copy, unresolved V genes explain less than half, and the rest is unexplained. Present in this sample are about 98,000 clones, about 88% of which were seen just once. The top ten clonotypes cover 0.82% of the sample. Sample: CD4+ or CD8+ T cells sorted from blood, taken in a trial of the OX40 agonist ivuxolimab. These receptors were collected from an adult with an advanced solid tumor such as melanoma, head and neck, liver or kidney cancer.

The chain employs TRBV27 and TRBJ2-3; 10 bases are a match to TRBD2. The ends lost 7 bases at V and 3 bases at J; junction bases unmatched: 10. CDR3 length equals 16 residues. Per germline, CDR1 MNHEY and CDR2 SMNVEV (reference sequence). The CDR3 loop reads CASNNSGGRGTDTQYF. The CDR3 DNA follows: TGTGCCAGCAACAATAGCGGGGGGAGAGGGACAGATACGCAGTATTTT.

V and J are TRBV30 and TRBJ1-1; D may be TRBD1 (6 bases). Germline V gene sequence: CDR1 GTSNPN, CDR2 SVGIG (reference sequence). The CDR3 runs to 17 residues. The V end was cut by 5 bases, the J end by 0 bases, with 22 bases between. In DNA, the CDR3 is TGTGCCTGGGGACAGAGAGGGACACTATTCATGAACACTGAAGCTTTCTTT. This sequence encodes CAWGQRGTLFMNTEAFF.

The rearrangement uses TRBV6-5 and TRBJ2-3; 11 nucleotides agree with TRBD2. V trimming: 9 bases; J trimming: 3 bases; junction bases outside the gene matches: 2. The CDR3 consists of 13 residues. Germline-derived CDR1 and CDR2 are MNHEY and SVGAGI. CDR3 loop: CASRTSGTDTQYF. CDR3 DNA: TGTGCCAGTCGGACTAGCGGGACAGATACGCAGTATTTT.

This clone was recorded only once. The V and J genes are TRBV18 and TRBJ2-6; D possibly corresponds to TRBD2 (6 bases). There are 18 residues in the CDR3. Trimming pared 1 base from V and 1 base from J, leaving 14 bases between. Per germline, CDR1 KGHSH and CDR2 LQKENI. The CDR3 DNA reads TGTGCCAGCTCACCACGGGGAGGCACCGGGTCTGGGGCCAACGTCCTGACTTTC. As protein: CASSPRGGTGSGANVLTF.

Concerning this clone itself: The germline gene is not matched at one end of the junction; a read error may be the cause. The chain combines TRBV19 with TRBJ2-5; weak D call: TRBD1 (6 bases). This CDR3 has 15 amino acids. Germline V gives CDR1 LNHDA, CDR2 SQIVND (reference sequence). In nucleotides, the CDR3 is TGTGTCAGTAGTATAGGGGCAGGGGATCAAGAGACCCAGTACTTC. Protein: CVSSIGAGDQETQYF.

This chain's CDR3 is CASSPRRQGNTEAFF. CDR3 nucleotide sequence: TGTGCCAGCAGCCCCCGCCGGCAGGGGAACACTGAAGCTTTCTTT. The chain uses TRBV6-1 and TRBJ1-1, with D maybe TRBD1 (5 bases). There are 15 residues in the CDR3. Trimming stripped 6 bases from V and 1 base from J, with 15 bases between. Germline V gene data show CDR1 as MNHNS and CDR2 as SASEGT.

The J gene is TRBJ1-3, the V gene TRBV30, with a tentative D call TRBD1 (6 bases). Trimming removed 4 bases at V and 6 bases at J, with 13 bases between. Germline V gene data show CDR1 as GTSNPN and CDR2 as SVGIG (reference sequence). The CDR3 extends over 13 amino acids. The CDR3: CAWNRADQNTIYF. CDR3 nucleotide sequence: TGTGCCTGGAACAGGGCCGATCAAAACACCATATATTTT.

This clone appeared a few times. This chain joins TRBV19 and TRBJ2-1, with a weak D call TRBD1 (6 bases). The CDR3 covers 11 residues. Trimming pared 7 bases from V and 10 bases from J, leaving 11 bases between. Germline values: CDR1 LNHDA, CDR2 SQIVND (reference sequence). The DNA of the CDR3 is TGTGCCAGTAAACAGGGTCGGGAGCAGTTCTTC. Its protein is CASKQGREQFF. Full variable domain (remainder filled in from reference TRBV19 and TRBJ2-1): DGGITQSPKYLFRKEGQNVTLSCEQNLNHDAMYWYRQDPGQGLRLIYYSQIVNDFQKGDIAEGYSVSREKKESFPLTVTSAQKNPTAFYLCASKQGREQFFGPGTRLTVL.

This clone was observed a single time. The CDR3 spells CASTSPGRGQQFF. The CDR3 region has the DNA TGTGCCAGCACCTCACCAGGAAGGGGTCAGCAGTTCTTC. This chain uses TRBV6-1 with TRBJ2-1, with TRBD1 as a possible D gene (5 bases). CDR1 is MNHNS, CDR2 SASEGT, per germline. The CDR3 runs to 13 residues. V was pared by 7 bases and J by 11 bases, with 18 bases between.

The rearrangement joins TRBV4-2 to TRBJ2-3, with D possibly TRBD1 on 10 matching bases. V was shortened by 3 bases and J by 4 bases, with 20 bases between the two germline ends. From germline, CDR1 is LGHNA and CDR2 YNFKEQ. CDR3 length equals 17 residues. As DNA, the CDR3 is TGTGCCAGCAGCCATCTAGCGGGGACAGGGGAAGCAGATACGCAGTATTTT. It is translated as CASSHLAGTGEADTQYF.